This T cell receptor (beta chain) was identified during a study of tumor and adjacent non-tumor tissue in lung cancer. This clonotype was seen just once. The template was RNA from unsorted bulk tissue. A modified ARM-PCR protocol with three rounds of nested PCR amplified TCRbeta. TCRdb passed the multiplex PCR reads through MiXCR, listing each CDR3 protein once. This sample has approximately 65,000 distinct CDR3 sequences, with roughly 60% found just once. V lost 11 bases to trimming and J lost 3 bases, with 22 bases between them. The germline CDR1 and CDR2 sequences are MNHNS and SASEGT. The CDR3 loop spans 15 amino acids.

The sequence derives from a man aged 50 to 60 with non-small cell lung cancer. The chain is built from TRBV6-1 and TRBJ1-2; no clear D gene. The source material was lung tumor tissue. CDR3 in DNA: TGTGCCTGTCGGGCGGGGAGGACCCAAGACTATGGCTACACCTTC. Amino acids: CACRAGRTQDYGYTF.